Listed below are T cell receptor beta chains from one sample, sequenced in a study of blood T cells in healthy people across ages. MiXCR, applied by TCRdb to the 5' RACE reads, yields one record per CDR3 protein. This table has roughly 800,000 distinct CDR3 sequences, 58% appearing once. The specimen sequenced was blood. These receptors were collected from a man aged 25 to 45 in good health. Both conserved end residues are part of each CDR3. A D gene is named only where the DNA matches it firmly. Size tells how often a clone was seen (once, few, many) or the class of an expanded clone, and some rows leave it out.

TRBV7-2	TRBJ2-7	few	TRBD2	TGTGCCAGCAGCTACCGACTAGCGGTATACTACGAGCAGTACTTC	CASSYRLAVYYEQYF
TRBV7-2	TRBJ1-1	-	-	TGTGCCAGCAGCCCCCGCGTGAGTTCCATGAACACTGAAGCTTTCTTT	CASSPRVSSMNTEAFF
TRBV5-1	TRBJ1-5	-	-	TGCGCCAGCAGCTTGGAACCTAACCTCAATCAGCCCCAGCATTTT	CASSLEPNLNQPQHF
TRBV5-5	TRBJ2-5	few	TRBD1	TGTGCCAGCAGCTTCGCAGGACAGGGGGAACGAGAGACCCAGTACTTC	CASSFAGQGERETQYF
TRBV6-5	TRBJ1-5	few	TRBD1	TGTGCCACCTGGACAGGGAATCAGCCCCAGCATTTT	CATWTGNQPQHF
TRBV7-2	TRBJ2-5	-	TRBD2	TGTGCCAGCAGCGGATCCCCCGGGGGGTTAAACGTACAGGAGACCCAGTACTTC	CASSGSPGGLNVQETQYF
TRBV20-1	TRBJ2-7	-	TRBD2	TGCAGTGCCAAGGGTGGGTTTAGCGGGAGTTACGAGCAGTACTTC	CSAKGGFSGSYEQYF
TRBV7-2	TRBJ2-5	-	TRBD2	TGTGCCAGCAGGGACGGGACTAGTGGGGAGACCCAGTACTTC	CASRDGTSGETQYF
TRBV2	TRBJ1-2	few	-	TGTGCCAGCAGTGACGCTCTCGGCTACACCTTC	CASSDALGYTF
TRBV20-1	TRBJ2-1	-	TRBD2	TGCAGTGCTAGTCACGTACGGGGGGGCATTTATAATGAGCAGTTCTTC	CSASHVRGGIYNEQFF
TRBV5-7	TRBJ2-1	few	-	TGTGCCAGCTCTCTATCGTCTGGGAGCTCCTACAATGAGCAGTTCTTC	CASSLSSGSSYNEQFF
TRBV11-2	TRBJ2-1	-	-	TGTGCCAGCAGCTTAGTGGCTTTTGGATCCTACAATGAGCAGTTCTTC	CASSLVAFGSYNEQFF
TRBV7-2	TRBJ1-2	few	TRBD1	TGTGCCAGCAGCCTAAGGGACAGGGATGGCTACACCTTC	CASSLRDRDGYTF
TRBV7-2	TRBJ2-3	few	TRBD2	TGTGCCAGCAGCCCAGTGGGGGGGGGAACAGATACGCAGTATTTT	CASSPVGGGTDTQYF
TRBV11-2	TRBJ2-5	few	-	TGTGCCAGCAGCTTACAGGGTTACCAAGAGACCCAGTACTTC	CASSLQGYQETQYF
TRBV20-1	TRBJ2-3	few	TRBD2	TGCAGTGCAAAGCGGGGGTTTGGCGCAGATACGCAGTATTTT	CSAKRGFGADTQYF
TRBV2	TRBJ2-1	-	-	TGTGCCAGCAGTGCGGACGGCCATGAGCAGTTCTTC	CASSADGHEQFF
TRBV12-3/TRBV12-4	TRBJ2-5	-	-	TGTGCCAGCAGTTTCCCAGGGGACGAGACCCAGTACTTC	CASSFPGDETQYF
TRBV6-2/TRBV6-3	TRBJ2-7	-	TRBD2	TGTGCCAGCAGTTACGCGACTAGCGCCTACGAGCAGTACTTC	CASSYATSAYEQYF
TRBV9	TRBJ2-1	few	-	TGTGCCAGCAGCGCTAGCCCTGGGGTAGAGCAGTTCTTC	CASSASPGVEQFF
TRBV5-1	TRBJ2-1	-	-	TGCGCCAGCAGGGAGGAGGTGGGCTCCTACAATGAGCGGTTCTTC	CASREEVGSYNERFF
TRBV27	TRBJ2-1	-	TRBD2	TGTGCCAGCAGTCTCGGAGTAGCGGGGGAGCAGTTCTTC	CASSLGVAGEQFF
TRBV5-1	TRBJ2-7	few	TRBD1	TGCGCCAGCACCTCAGGGACAGTAAGCTACGAGCAGTACTTC	CASTSGTVSYEQYF
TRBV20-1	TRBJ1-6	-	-	TGCAGTGCTAGGGTCGGGCCCGCCGATTCACCCCTCCACTTT	CSARVGPADSPLHF
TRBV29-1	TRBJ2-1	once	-	TGCAGCGTGGACACCCAAGAGACCCAGTTCTTC	CSVDTQETQFF
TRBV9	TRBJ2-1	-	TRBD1	TGTGCCAGCAGCGTAGCGGACAGGATTAACAATGAGCAGTTCTTC	CASSVADRINNEQFF
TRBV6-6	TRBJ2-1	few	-	TGTGCCAGCAGGGCCCTTGGGGGGGAGCAGTTCTTC	CASRALGGEQFF